This T cell receptor beta chain came from a study of regulatory T cells in long-lasting Graves disease. The study, taken as a whole, reports: Newly diagnosed Graves' patients exceeded persistent ones in TCR diversity.

This clonotype was recorded at least ten times. Its antigen is undetermined. Arm-PCR of CDR3 regions and iRepertoire HTBI primers were the basis on which TCR beta libraries were built. TCRdb processed the multiplex PCR reads anew with MiXCR; each CDR3 protein has one entry. This table has fewer than 650,000 distinct CDR3 sequences, 15% to 20% appearing once. Time point described: newly diagnosed GD, antithyroid drugs for less than 3 months. From RNA extracted from PBMCs, the TCR library was made. The CDR3 loop spans 14 amino acids. Trimming took 4 bases from V and 5 from J; bases not matched to a gene: 6. These data were also reused for a study on T cells in Graves' hyperthyroidism and ophthalmopathy.

The receptor's source is a man younger than 35 with Graves disease. The input for sequencing was peripheral blood mononuclear cells (PBMCs), taken at new diagnosis, from a patient treated with antithyroid drugs. The genes are TRBV12-3 or TRBV12-4 and TRBJ1-1, with 8 bases fitting TRBD1. The CDR3 loop is CASSSGGWGTEAFF. The CDR3 DNA is TGTGCCAGCAGTTCAGGGGGCTGGGGGACTGAAGCTTTCTTT.